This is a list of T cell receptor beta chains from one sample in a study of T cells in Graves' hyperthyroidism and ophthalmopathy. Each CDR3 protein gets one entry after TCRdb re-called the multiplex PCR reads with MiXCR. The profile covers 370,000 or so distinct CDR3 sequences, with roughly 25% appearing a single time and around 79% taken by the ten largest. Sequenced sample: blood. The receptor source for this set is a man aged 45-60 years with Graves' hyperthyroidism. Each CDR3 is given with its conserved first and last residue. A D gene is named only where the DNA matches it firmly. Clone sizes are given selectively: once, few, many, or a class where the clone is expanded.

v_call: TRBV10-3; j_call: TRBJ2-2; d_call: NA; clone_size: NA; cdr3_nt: TGTGCCATAAGAAGGACAGAAAACACCGGGGAGCTGTTTTTT; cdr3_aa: CAIRRTENTGELFF
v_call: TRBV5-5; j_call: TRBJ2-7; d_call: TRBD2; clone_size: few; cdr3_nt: TGTGCCAGCAGCTCGGTAGCGGGCGAGCAGTACTTC; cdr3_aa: CASSSVAGEQYF
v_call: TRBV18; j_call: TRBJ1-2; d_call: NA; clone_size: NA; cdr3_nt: TGTGCCAGTCATCGACAGCCGCCTAACTATGGCTACACCTTC; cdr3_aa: CASHRQPPNYGYTF
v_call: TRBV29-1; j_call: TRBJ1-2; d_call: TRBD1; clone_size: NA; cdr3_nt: TGCAGCGTTCCAAACAGGGGTGGCTACACCTTC; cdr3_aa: CSVPNRGGYTF
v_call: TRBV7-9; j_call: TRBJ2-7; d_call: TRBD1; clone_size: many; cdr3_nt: TGTGCCAGCAGCTTGACAGGGAATCCCTACGAGCAGTACTTC; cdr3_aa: CASSLTGNPYEQYF
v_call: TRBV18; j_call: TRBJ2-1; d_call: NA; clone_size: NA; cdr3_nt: TGTGCCAGCTCACCGTTGGCGGGTAATGATGAGCAGTTCTTC; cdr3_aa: CASSPLAGNDEQFF
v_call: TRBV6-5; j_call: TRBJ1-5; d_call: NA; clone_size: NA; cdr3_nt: TGTGCCAGCAGTTACCTTGGGAATCAGCCCCAGCATTTT; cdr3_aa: CASSYLGNQPQHF
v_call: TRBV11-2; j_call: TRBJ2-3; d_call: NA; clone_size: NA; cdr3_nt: TGTGCCAGCAGCTTTTCCCTGAACACTGGCACAGATACGCAGTATTTT; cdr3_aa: CASSFSLNTGTDTQYF
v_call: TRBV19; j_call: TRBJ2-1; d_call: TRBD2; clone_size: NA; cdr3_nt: TGTGCCAGTAGTATAAGGGAGGGCCTCTCCTACAATGAGCAGTTCTTC; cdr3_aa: CASSIREGLSYNEQFF
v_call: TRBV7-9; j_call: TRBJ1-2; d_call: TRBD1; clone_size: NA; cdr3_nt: TGTGCCAGCAGCTGGGACAGGGGAGGCTATGGCTACACCTTC; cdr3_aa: CASSWDRGGYGYTF
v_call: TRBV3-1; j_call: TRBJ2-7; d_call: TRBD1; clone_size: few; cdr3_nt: TGTGCCAGCAGCCAAAGGGGACAGGGGACCCACGAGCAGTACTTC; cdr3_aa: CASSQRGQGTHEQYF
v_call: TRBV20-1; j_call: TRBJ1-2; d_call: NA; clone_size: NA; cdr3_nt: TGCAGTGCTCTAGAGAACGTTCTCGGGAACTATGGCTACACCTTC; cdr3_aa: CSALENVLGNYGYTF
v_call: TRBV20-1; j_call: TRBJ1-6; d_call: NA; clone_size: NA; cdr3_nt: TGCAGTGCTAGAGATTACCGGGAGAATTCACCCCTCCACTTT; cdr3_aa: CSARDYRENSPLHF
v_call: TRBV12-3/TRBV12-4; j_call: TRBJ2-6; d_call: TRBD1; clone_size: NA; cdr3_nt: TGTGCCAGCAGGATTAGACAGGGGGCGGCTGGGGCCAACGTCCTGACTTTC; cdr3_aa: CASRIRQGAAGANVLTF